This T cell receptor (beta chain) was identified during a study of preoperative IRX-2 immunotherapy in early breast cancer. The CDR3 totals 16 residues. Losses at the gene ends were 1 base for V and 3 bases for J; bases not matched to a gene: 6. Germline V gene lookup returns CDR1 SGHNT and CDR2 YENEEA. Noted treatment: preoperative locoregional IRX-2 cytokine immunotherapy. This phase Ib study tested locoregional IRX-2 cytokine immunotherapy given before surgery. Data came from immunoSEQ multiplex PCR; TCRdb stores just in-frame clones and leaves some out. The repertoire holds 25,000 to 30,000 clones, with approximately 80% as singletons.

This specimen was taken from a patient treated with IRX-2 immunotherapy. The chain joins TRBV11-3 to TRBJ1-3, with 7 bases that match TRBD1. The origin of this receptor is a human donor with breast cancer. The CDR3 reads CASSLVGRGYGNTIYF. The CDR3 DNA sequence: TGTGCCAGCAGCTTAGTCGGCAGGGGGTATGGAAACACCATATATTTT.